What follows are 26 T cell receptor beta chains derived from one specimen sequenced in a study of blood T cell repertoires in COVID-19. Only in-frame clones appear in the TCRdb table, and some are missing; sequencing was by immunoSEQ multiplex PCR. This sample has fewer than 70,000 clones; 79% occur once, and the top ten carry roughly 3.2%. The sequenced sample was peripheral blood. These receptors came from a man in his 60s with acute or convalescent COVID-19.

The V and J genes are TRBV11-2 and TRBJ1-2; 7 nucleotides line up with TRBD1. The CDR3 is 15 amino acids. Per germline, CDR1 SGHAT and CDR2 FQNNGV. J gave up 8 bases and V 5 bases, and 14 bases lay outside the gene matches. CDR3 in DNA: TGTGCCAGCAGCCAGGGGGTTGCGACAGGAGGGGGCTACACCTTC. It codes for CASSQGVATGGGYTF.

This CDR3 is CAWSVVGTGGRSGYTF. CDR3 DNA sequence: TGTGCCTGGAGTGTGGTTGGGACAGGGGGCCGAAGCGGCTACACCTTC. The chain joins TRBV30 to TRBJ1-2, with 12 bases that match TRBD1. V lost 0 bases to trimming and J lost 8 bases; unmatched junction nucleotides: 10. CDR3 length equals 16 residues. The germline V gene encodes CDR1 GTSNPN and CDR2 SVGIG (reference sequence).

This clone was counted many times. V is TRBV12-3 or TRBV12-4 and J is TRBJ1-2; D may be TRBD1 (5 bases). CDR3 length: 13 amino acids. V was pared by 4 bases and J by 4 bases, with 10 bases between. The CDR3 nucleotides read TGTGCCAGCAGTTACGCAGGGTCCTATGGCTACACCTTC. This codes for CASSYAGSYGYTF.

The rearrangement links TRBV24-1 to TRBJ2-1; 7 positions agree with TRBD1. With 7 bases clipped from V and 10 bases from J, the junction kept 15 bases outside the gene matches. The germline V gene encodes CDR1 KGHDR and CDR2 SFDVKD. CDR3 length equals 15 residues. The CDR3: CATSVDRAGFWEQFF. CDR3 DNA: TGTGCCACCAGCGTCGACAGGGCAGGATTCTGGGAGCAGTTCTTC.

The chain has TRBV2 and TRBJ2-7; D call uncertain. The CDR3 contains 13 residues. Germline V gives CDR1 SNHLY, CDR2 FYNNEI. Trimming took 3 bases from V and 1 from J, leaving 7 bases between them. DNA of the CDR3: TGTGCCAGCAGTGACTCAGGATCCTACGAGCAGTACTTC. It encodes CASSDSGSYEQYF.

CDR3 coding DNA: TGCGCCAGCAGGACCGGGACAGGGACATCTGAAGCTTTCTTT. Residues: CASRTGTGTSEAFF. The chain is built from TRBV5-1 and TRBJ1-1, with TRBD1 matching over 9 bases. The germline CDR1 and CDR2 sequences are SGHRS and YFSETQ. The V segment lost 5 bases and the J segment 6 bases; nucleotides outside the gene matches: 8. The CDR3 length is 14 residues. Complete variable domain (other parts from reference TRBV5-1 and TRBJ1-1): KAGVTQTPRYLIKTRGQQVTLSCSPISGHRSVSWYQQTPGQGLQFLFEYFSETQRNKGNFPGRFSGRQFSNSRSEMNVSTLELGDSALYLCASRTGTGTSEAFFGQGTRLTVV.

As DNA, the CDR3 is TGTGCCAGCAGCTCTAAGGGGGCCGAAACCGGGGAGCTGTTTTTT. Protein product: CASSSKGAETGELFF. The chain combines TRBV9 with TRBJ2-2, with TRBD1 matching 7 bases. The CDR3 runs 15 residues. V shed 4 bases, J shed 5 bases, and the junction held 8 bases outside the gene matches. The germline V gene has CDR1 SGDLS and CDR2 YYNGEE.

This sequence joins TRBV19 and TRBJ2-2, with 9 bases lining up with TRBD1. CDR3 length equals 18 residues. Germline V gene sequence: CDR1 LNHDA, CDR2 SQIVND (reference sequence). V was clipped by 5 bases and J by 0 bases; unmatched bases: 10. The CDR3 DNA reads TGTGCCAGTAGTGCGGACAGGGGTGGGCCCCCGAACACCGGGGAGCTGTTTTTT. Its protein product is CASSADRGGPPNTGELFF. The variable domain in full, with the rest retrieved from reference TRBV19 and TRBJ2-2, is DGGITQSPKYLFRKEGQNVTLSCEQNLNHDAMYWYRQDPGQGLRLIYYSQIVNDFQKGDIAEGYSVSREKKESFPLTVTSAQKNPTAFYLCASSADRGGPPNTGELFFGEGSRLTVL.

The CDR3 nucleotides read TGTGCCAGCAGCAACGCGACAGGGGGCGAGGGACAGCCCCAGCATTTT. It codes for CASSNATGGEGQPQHF. This rearrangement joins TRBV21-1 to TRBJ1-5; TRBD1, the D gene given by the table, was not confirmed from the DNA. TRBV21-1 is a pseudogene locus. CDR3 length equals 16 residues.

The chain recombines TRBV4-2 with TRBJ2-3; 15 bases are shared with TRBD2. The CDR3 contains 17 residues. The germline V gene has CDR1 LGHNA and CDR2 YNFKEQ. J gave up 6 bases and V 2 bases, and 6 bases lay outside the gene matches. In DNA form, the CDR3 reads TGTGCCAGCAGCCAATCAGGACTAGCGGGGGGGGCGGATACGCAGTATTTT. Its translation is CASSQSGLAGGADTQYF.

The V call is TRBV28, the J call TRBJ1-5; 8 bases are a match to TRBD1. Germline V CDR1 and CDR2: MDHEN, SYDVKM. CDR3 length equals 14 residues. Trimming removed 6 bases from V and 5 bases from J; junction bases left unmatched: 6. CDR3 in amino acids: CASSLQGGHQPQHF. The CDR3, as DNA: TGTGCCAGCAGCCTACAGGGGGGGCATCAGCCCCAGCATTTT. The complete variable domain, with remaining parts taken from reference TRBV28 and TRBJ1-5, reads DVKVTQSSRYLVKRTGEKVFLECVQDMDHENMFWYRQDPGLGLRLIYFSYDVKMKEKGDIPEGYSVSREKKERFSLILESASTNQTSMYLCASSLQGGHQPQHFGDGTRLSIL.

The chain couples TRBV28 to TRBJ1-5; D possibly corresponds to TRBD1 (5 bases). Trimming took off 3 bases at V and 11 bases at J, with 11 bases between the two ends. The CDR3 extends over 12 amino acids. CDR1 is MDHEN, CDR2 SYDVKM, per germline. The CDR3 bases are TGTGCCAGCAGTTTTTCCAGGGCAGCCCAGCATTTT. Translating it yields CASSFSRAAQHF.

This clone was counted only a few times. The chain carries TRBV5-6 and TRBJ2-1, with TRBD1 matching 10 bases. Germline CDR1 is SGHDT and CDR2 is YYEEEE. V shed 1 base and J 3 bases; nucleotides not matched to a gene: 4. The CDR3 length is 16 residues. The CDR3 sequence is CASSLKGQGYYNEQFF. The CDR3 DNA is TGTGCCAGCAGCTTGAAGGGACAGGGGTACTACAATGAGCAGTTCTTC.

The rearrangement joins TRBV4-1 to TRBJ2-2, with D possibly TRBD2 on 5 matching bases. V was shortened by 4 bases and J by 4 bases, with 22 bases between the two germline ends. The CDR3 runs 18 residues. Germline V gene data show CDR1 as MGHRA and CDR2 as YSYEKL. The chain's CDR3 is CASSRQPGTGMFTGELFF. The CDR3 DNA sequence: TGCGCCAGCAGCCGCCAACCTGGCACGGGGATGTTCACCGGGGAGCTGTTTTTT.

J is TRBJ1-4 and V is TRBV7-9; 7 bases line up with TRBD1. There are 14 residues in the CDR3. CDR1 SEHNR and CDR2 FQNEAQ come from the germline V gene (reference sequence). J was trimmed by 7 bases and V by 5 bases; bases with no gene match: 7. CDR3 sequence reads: CASSRDRAAEKLFF. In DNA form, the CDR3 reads TGTGCCAGCAGCCGAGACAGGGCGGCTGAAAAACTGTTTTTT.

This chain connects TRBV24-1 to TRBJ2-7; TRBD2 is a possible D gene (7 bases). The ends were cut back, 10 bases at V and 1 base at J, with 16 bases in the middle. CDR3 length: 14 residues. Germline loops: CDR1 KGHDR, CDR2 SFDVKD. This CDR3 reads CATMGASGSYEQYF. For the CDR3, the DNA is TGTGCCACTATGGGGGCTAGCGGATCCTACGAGCAGTACTTC.

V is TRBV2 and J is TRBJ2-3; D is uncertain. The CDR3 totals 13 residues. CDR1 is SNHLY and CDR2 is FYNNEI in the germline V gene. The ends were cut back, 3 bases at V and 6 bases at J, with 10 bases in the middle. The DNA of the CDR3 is TGTGCCAGCAGTGAGCGCCTCACCGATACGCAGTATTTT. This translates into CASSERLTDTQYF.

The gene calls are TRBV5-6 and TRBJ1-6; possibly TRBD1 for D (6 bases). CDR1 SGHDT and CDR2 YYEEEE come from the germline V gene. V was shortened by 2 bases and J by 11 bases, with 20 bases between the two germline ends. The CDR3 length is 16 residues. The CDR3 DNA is TGTGCCAGCAGCTTCCCCGGGGGGCTCTCGGGTGCACCCCTCCACTTT. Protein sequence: CASSFPGGLSGAPLHF.

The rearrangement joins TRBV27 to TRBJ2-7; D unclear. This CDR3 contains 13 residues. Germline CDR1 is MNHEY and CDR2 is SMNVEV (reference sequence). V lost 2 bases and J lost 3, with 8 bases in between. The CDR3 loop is CASSLGPLYEQYF. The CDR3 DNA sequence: TGTGCCAGCAGTTTAGGGCCTCTCTACGAGCAGTACTTC.

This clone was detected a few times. The DNA for the CDR3 is TGTGCCAGCTCACCACGCCGCGTCGGCTTATATGTGTCTGCCCGACTTGATGGCTACACCTTC. Its translation: CASSPRRVGLYVSARLDGYTF. The V call is TRBV18, the J call TRBJ1-2; no clear D gene. This CDR3 contains 21 residues. Germline V CDR1 and CDR2: KGHSH, LQKENI. The V gene lost 1 base and the J gene lost 6 bases, with 33 bases spanning the gap.

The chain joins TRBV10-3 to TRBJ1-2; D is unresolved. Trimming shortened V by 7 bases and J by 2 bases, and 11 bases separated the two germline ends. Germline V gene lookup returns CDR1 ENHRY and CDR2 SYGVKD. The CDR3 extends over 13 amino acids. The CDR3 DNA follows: TGTGCCATCAATGACGGGAGGAACTATGGCTACACCTTC. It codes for CAINDGRNYGYTF.

CDR3 sequence reads: CASSAGLAGAVYEQYF. The CDR3 DNA is TGTGCCAGCAGCGCCGGACTAGCGGGGGCCGTTTACGAGCAGTACTTC. The J gene is TRBJ2-7, the V gene TRBV9; 13 bases align to TRBD2. V lost 3 bases to trimming and J lost 4 bases; unmatched junction nucleotides: 7. Per germline, CDR1 SGDLS and CDR2 YYNGEE. The CDR3 length is 16 residues.

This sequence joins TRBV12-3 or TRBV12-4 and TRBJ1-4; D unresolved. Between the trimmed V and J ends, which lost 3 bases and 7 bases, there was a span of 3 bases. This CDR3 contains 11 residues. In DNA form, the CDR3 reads TGTGCCAGCAGTTTTAGTGAAAAACTGTTTTTT. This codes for CASSFSEKLFF.

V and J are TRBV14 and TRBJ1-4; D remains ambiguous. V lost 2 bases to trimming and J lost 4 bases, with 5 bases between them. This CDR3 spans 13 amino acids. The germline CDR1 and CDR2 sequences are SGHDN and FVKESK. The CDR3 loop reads CASSQQFNEKLFF. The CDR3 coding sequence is TGTGCCAGCAGCCAACAGTTTAATGAAAAACTGTTTTTT.

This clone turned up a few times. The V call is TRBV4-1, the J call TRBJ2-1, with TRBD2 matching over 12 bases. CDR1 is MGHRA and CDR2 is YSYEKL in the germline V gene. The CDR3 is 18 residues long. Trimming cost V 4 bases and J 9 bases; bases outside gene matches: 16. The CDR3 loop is CASSPSAPQLAGGTEQFF. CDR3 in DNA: TGCGCCAGCAGCCCTTCTGCCCCCCAACTAGCGGGGGGTACTGAGCAGTTCTTC.

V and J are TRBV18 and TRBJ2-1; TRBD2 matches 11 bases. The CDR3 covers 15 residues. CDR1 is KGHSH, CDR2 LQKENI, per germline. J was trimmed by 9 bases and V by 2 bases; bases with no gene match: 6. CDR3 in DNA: TGTGCCAGCTCACCATTACTAGCGGGGGCTGCTGAGCAGTTCTTC. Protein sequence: CASSPLLAGAAEQFF.